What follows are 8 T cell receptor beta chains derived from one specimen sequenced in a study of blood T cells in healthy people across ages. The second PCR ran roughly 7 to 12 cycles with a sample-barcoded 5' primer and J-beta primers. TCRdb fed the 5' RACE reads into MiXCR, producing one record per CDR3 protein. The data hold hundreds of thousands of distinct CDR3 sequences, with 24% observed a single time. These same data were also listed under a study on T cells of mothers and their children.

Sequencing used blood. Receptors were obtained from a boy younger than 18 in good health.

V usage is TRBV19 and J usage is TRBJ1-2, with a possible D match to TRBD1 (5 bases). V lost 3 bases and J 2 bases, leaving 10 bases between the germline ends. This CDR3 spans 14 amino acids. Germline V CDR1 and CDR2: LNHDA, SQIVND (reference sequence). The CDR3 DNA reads TGTGCCAGTAGTATTTCCCAGGGAAACTATGGCTACACCTTC. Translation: CASSISQGNYGYTF.

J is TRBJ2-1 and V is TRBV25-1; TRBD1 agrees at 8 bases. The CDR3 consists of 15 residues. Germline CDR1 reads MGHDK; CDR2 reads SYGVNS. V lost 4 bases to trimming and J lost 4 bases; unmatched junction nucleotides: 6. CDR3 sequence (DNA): TGTGCCAGCAGTGGCCTGGACAGGGAGTACAATGAGCAGTTCTTC. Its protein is CASSGLDREYNEQFF.

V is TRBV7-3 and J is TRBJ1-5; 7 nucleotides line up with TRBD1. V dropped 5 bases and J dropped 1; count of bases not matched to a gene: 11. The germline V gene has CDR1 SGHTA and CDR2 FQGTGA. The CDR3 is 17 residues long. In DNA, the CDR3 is TGTGCCAGCAGCCCATACAGGGGAGGGAGAAGCAATCAGCCCCAGCATTTT. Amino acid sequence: CASSPYRGGRSNQPQHF.

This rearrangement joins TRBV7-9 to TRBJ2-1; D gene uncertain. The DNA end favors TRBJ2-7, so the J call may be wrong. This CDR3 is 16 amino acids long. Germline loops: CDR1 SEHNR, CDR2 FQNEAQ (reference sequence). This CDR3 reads CASSLAPRTPSYEQYF. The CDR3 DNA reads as TGTGCCAGCAGCTTAGCGCCCAGGACCCCCTCCTACGAGCAGTACTTC.

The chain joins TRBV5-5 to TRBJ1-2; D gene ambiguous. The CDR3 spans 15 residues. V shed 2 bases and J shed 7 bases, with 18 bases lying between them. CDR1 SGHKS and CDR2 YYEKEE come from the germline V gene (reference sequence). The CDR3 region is CASSLGIGRSTGYTF. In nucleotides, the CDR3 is TGTGCCAGCAGCTTAGGAATCGGGAGAAGTACTGGCTACACCTTC.

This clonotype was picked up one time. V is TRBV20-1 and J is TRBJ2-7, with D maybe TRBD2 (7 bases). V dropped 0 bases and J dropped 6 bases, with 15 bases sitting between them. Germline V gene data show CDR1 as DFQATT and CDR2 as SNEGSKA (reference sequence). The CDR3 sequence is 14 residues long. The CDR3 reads CSARDQRGAGEQYF. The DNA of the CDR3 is TGCAGTGCTAGAGATCAACGGGGGGCGGGCGAGCAGTACTTC.

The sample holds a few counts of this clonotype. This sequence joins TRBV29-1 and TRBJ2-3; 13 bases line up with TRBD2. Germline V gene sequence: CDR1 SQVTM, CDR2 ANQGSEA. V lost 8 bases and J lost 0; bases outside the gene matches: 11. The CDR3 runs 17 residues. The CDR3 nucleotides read TGCAGCACCGGCCCGACTAGCGGGAGGACTAGCACAGATACGCAGTATTTT. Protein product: CSTGPTSGRTSTDTQYF.

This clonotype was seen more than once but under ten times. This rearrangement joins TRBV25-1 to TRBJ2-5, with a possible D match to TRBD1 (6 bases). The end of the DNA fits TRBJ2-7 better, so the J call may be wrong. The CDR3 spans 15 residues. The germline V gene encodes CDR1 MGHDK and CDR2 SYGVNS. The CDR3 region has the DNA TGTGCCAGCAGTGAATTTGGACAGTCGACGGACGAGCAGTACTTC. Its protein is CASSEFGQSTDEQYF.